A selection of T cell receptor beta chains follows, all from one sample in a study of identical twins. MiXCR was run by TCRdb on the 5' RACE reads, yielding one entry per CDR3 protein. The table includes 510,000 or so distinct CDR3 sequences, around 15% detected once. These same records also appear under a second study, on yellow fever vaccine responses in identical twins.

Source material: CD4+ T cells sorted from blood. These receptor sequences come from a woman aged 18-30 years in good health. Each CDR3 is given with its conserved first and last residue. Fields, in order: J gene, D gene, V gene, clone size, CDR3 protein, CDR3 DNA. The D gene is left open where the match is weak. Size values are once, few and many counts, or a class for expanded clones, and some rows have none.

J: TRBJ2-5; D: -; V: TRBV10-1; size: -; CDR3: CASSDPGRGLETQYF; DNA: TGCGCCAGCAGTGACCCCGGGAGGGGGCTGGAGACCCAGTACTTC
J: TRBJ2-1; D: TRBD2; V: TRBV28; size: -; CDR3: CASSLPYGLAGGSNEQFF; DNA: TGTGCCAGCAGTTTACCCTACGGACTAGCGGGAGGAAGTAATGAGCAGTTCTTC
J: TRBJ1-5; D: TRBD1; V: TRBV5-1; size: few; CDR3: CASSWGTDSNQPQHF; DNA: TGCGCCAGCAGCTGGGGGACAGATAGCAATCAGCCCCAGCATTTT
J: TRBJ2-5; D: -; V: TRBV2; size: -; CDR3: CASNGETQYF; DNA: TGTGCCAGCAACGGGGAGACCCAGTACTTC
J: TRBJ2-7; D: -; V: TRBV12-3/TRBV12-4; size: -; CDR3: CASSRRAVTSSYEQYF; DNA: TGTGCCAGCAGCCGAAGAGCGGTAACGAGCTCCTACGAGCAGTACTTC
J: TRBJ2-7; D: TRBD2; V: TRBV5-6; size: -; CDR3: CASSAGLVGSYEQYF; DNA: TGTGCCAGCAGCGCCGGACTAGTCGGGTCCTACGAGCAGTACTTC
J: TRBJ2-3; D: TRBD2; V: TRBV5-6; size: many; CDR3: CASKTSGGTDTQYF; DNA: TGTGCCAGCAAGACTAGCGGGGGCACAGATACGCAGTATTTT
J: TRBJ1-2; D: -; V: TRBV27; size: -; CDR3: CASSVTFGLWYGYTF; DNA: TGTGCCAGCAGTGTCACTTTTGGACTATGGTATGGCTACACCTTC
J: TRBJ2-3; D: -; V: TRBV7-9; size: -; CDR3: CASSLQTRGTDTQYF; DNA: TGTGCCAGCAGCTTACAGACCAGAGGGACAGATACGCAGTATTTT
J: TRBJ2-3; D: TRBD2; V: TRBV29-1; size: few; CDR3: CSVGVSGSPDTQYF; DNA: TGCAGCGTTGGGGTTAGCGGGAGCCCAGATACGCAGTATTTT
J: TRBJ2-7; D: TRBD2; V: TRBV12-3/TRBV12-4; size: few; CDR3: CASSSERGLEQYF; DNA: TGTGCCAGCAGTTCCGAGCGGGGCCTGGAGCAGTACTTC
J: TRBJ2-6; D: -; V: TRBV7-8; size: few; CDR3: CASSSTYRVPGANVLTF; DNA: TGTGCCAGCAGCTCTACCTACAGGGTTCCTGGGGCCAACGTCCTGACTTTC
J: TRBJ1-5; D: -; V: TRBV18; size: many; CDR3: CASSPRADYSNQPQHF; DNA: TGTGCCAGCTCACCAAGGGCAGATTATAGCAATCAGCCCCAGCATTTT
J: TRBJ2-1; D: -; V: TRBV7-9; size: -; CDR3: CASTLTNLGQFF; DNA: TGTGCCAGCACCCTCACGAACCTGGGGCAGTTCTTC
J: TRBJ2-7; D: TRBD2; V: TRBV7-8; size: few; CDR3: CASSLARTSGDYEQYF; DNA: TGTGCCAGCAGCTTAGCGCGGACTAGCGGGGACTACGAGCAGTACTTC
J: TRBJ1-5; D: TRBD1; V: TRBV29-1; size: few; CDR3: CSVLQGDSQPQHF; DNA: TGCAGCGTGTTACAGGGGGATTCTCAGCCCCAGCATTTT
J: TRBJ2-3; D: -; V: TRBV5-1; size: few; CDR3: CASSLDGGRDTQYF; DNA: TGCGCCAGCAGCCTGGACGGCGGTAGAGATACGCAGTATTTT
J: TRBJ2-3; D: -; V: TRBV27; size: -; CDR3: CASSYLGQSTDTQYF; DNA: TGTGCCAGCAGTTATCTTGGACAGAGCACAGATACGCAGTATTTT
J: TRBJ2-5; D: TRBD1; V: TRBV20-1; size: -; CDR3: CSAIVPGQLETQYF; DNA: TGCAGTGCTATCGTCCCGGGACAGCTAGAGACCCAGTACTTC
J: TRBJ2-6; D: -; V: TRBV6-1; size: -; CDR3: CASSEWTRGANVLTF; DNA: TGTGCCAGCAGTGAATGGACAAGGGGGGCCAACGTCCTGACTTTC
J: TRBJ2-1; D: -; V: TRBV12-3/TRBV12-4; size: few; CDR3: CASSLRLAYNEQFF; DNA: TGTGCCAGCAGCCTCCGACTAGCCTACAATGAGCAGTTCTTC
J: TRBJ2-7; D: TRBD2; V: TRBV20-1; size: many; CDR3: CSGGTSGTYEQYF; DNA: TGCAGCGGGGGCACTAGCGGGACCTACGAGCAGTACTTC
J: TRBJ2-1; D: TRBD2; V: TRBV27; size: -; CDR3: CASSAMRLAGGPNEQFF; DNA: TGTGCCAGCAGTGCGATGAGACTAGCGGGAGGGCCCAATGAGCAGTTCTTC
J: TRBJ2-1; D: TRBD1; V: TRBV20-1; size: -; CDR3: CSARGSGTAAYNEQFF; DNA: TGCAGTGCTAGAGGGTCAGGGACAGCTGCTTACAATGAGCAGTTCTTC
J: TRBJ2-1; D: -; V: TRBV28; size: few; CDR3: CASSFKGSQFF; DNA: TGTGCCAGCAGTTTTAAGGGGTCGCAGTTCTTC
J: TRBJ2-3; D: TRBD2; V: TRBV20-1; size: -; CDR3: CSATTSGSWDTQYF; DNA: TGCAGTGCTACGACTAGCGGGAGTTGGGATACGCAGTATTTT
J: TRBJ2-6; D: -; V: TRBV3-1; size: few; CDR3: CASSRGGTGANVLTF; DNA: TGTGCCAGCAGCCGAGGCGGGACTGGGGCCAACGTCCTGACTTTC
J: TRBJ2-4; D: -; V: TRBV6-1; size: -; CDR3: CASTPGPPIQYF; DNA: TGTGCCAGCACCCCCGGCCCACCGATTCAGTACTTC
J: TRBJ2-1; D: -; V: TRBV20-1; size: -; CDR3: CSALVTLQGQFF; DNA: TGCAGTGCACTAGTAACGTTACAGGGGCAGTTCTTC
J: TRBJ2-7; D: -; V: TRBV29-1; size: -; CDR3: CSVDLRGEQYF; DNA: TGCAGCGTTGATTTGAGGGGTGAGCAGTACTTC
J: TRBJ2-3; D: TRBD2; V: TRBV5-1; size: -; CDR3: CASSTPTLAGVTDTQYF; DNA: TGCGCCAGCAGCACACCCACCCTAGCGGGGGTTACAGATACGCAGTATTTT
J: TRBJ2-1; D: TRBD2; V: TRBV20-1; size: few; CDR3: CSATELGAGGFEQFF; DNA: TGCAGTGCTACCGAGTTGGGAGCGGGAGGTTTTGAGCAGTTCTTC
J: TRBJ2-5; D: TRBD1; V: TRBV6-1; size: -; CDR3: CASMGTGTLQETQYF; DNA: TGTGCCAGCATGGGGACAGGGACTCTCCAAGAGACCCAGTACTTC
J: TRBJ2-7; D: TRBD2; V: TRBV6-5; size: -; CDR3: CASSLLTTSGTSYEQYF; DNA: TGTGCCAGCAGTTTATTGACGACTAGCGGGACCTCCTACGAGCAGTACTTC
J: TRBJ2-3; D: -; V: TRBV12-3/TRBV12-4; size: few; CDR3: CASSLMKNTQYF; DNA: TGTGCCAGCAGTTTGATGAAGAATACGCAGTATTTT